This TCR beta chain stems from a study of T cells after yellow fever vaccination. Whole-study context: Fractions of limited cellularity were prepared by means of SMART-Seq v4 Ultra Low Input. Whole-study results and caveats: Post-booster repertoires contained most primary-vaccination clones again (roughly 95% CD4, about 90% CD8). There was a small share of clonotypes that showed up in both the CD4 and CD8 compartments.

As for this clonotype: The antigen is unknown. Possible read error: a much larger clone is one base away.

Conversion of TCR transcripts into cDNA relied on 5'RACE template switching, which added a universal primer site and UMIs. Using its own MiXCR run on the 5' RACE reads, TCRdb lists one record per CDR3 protein. In the table there are roughly 120,000 distinct CDR3 sequences, 6% to 8% of which are singletons. Germline V gene sequence: CDR1 DFQATT, CDR2 SNEGSKA (reference sequence). This CDR3 is built from 12 residues. The source is a man between 18 and 35 years old who received the YFV17D yellow fever vaccine. Sequencing was performed on CD4+ T cells sorted from PBMCs, taken roughly 10 days after the first yellow fever vaccination. The chain employs TRBV20-1 and TRBJ2-1; TRBD2 is a possible D gene (6 bases). CDR3 sequence reads: CSARGPDIADYF. The CDR3 bases are TGCAGTGCTAGAGGGCCCGATATAGCGGACTACTTC.